The present T cell receptor beta chain was sequenced within a study of CD8+ T cells in alopecia areata. For 4 to 6 of the biomarker-study patients, the CD4+ cells were further sorted so as to obtain CD25+CD127- cells. RNA was extracted and reverse transcribed into cDNA as the sequencing template. Generated by immunoSEQ multiplex PCR, the TCRdb table keeps only in-frame clones and is missing some. The sample lists 35,000 to 45,000 clones, under 65% occurring once. The CDR3 extends over 15 amino acids. Germline V gene sequence: CDR1 MNHEY, CDR2 SVGAGI. The V end lost 6 bases, the J end lost 1 base, and 12 bases lay between the germline ends.

Sequencing input: CD4+ Tregs sorted from blood. The chain employs TRBV6-5 and TRBJ2-2; possibly TRBD1 for D (6 bases). The TCR was taken from a human donor with alopecia areata. The CDR3 DNA is TGTGCCAGCAGACCGGACAGCCGGAACACCGGGGAGCTGTTTTTT. Translating it yields CASRPDSRNTGELFF.